The TCR beta chain under discussion was sequenced for a study of neurological immune-mediated disorders. Ten or more counts support this clonotype. Germline CDR1 MGHDK, CDR2 SYGVNS. Trimming shortened V by 5 bases and J by 3 bases, and 13 bases separated the two germline ends. The CDR3 has 14 residues. One entry per CDR3 protein results from TCRdb running MiXCR on the 5' RACE reads. This table has more than 40,000 distinct CDR3 sequences, under 3.5% appearing once. The specimen sequenced was PBMCs. The origin of this receptor is a woman between 50 and 59 years old with multiple sclerosis. The chain uses TRBV25-1 and TRBJ1-2, with D tentatively TRBD1 (5 bases). DNA for the CDR3: TGTGCCAGCAGTCTACAGGATTGGGACTATGGCTACACCTTC. It encodes CASSLQDWDYGYTF.